This is a list of T cell receptor beta chains from one sample in a study of PD-1 blockade in mismatch repair-deficient tumors. Only in-frame clones appear in the TCRdb table, and some are missing; sequencing was by immunoSEQ multiplex PCR. The data show around 120,000 clones, roughly nine tenths seen once. The specimen was peripheral blood, collected 44 weeks after starting pembrolizumab. The receptors stem from an adult with mismatch repair-deficient cancer. The CDR3 runs from the conserved cysteine through the conserved F or W. Fields, in order: clone size, V gene, D gene, J gene, CDR3 DNA, CDR3 protein. The D gene is left open where the match is weak. Rows give clone size only sometimes, using once, few, many, or a class for an expanded clone.

-	TRBV14	-	TRBJ2-2	TGTGCCAGCAGCCATCTTGTTGGAAGGGAGCTGTTTTTT	CASSHLVGRELFF
-	TRBV7-9	-	TRBJ2-7	TGTGCCAGCACCCCCGGAGGGGCCTACGAGCAGTACTTC	CASTPGGAYEQYF
-	TRBV21-1	-	TRBJ2-7	TGTGCCAGCAGCCCGCGAGGGAACGAGCAGTACTTC	CASSPRGNEQYF
once	TRBV6-5	-	TRBJ2-7	TGTGCCAGCAGTTACCGTCCCCGAGGGTACGAGCAGTACTTC	CASSYRPRGYEQYF
once	TRBV28	TRBD1	TRBJ2-7	TGTGCCAGCAGTTTGTACAGGGGCGGCGAGCAGTACTTC	CASSLYRGGEQYF
once	TRBV29-1	-	TRBJ2-7	TGCAGCGTTGAAGGTAACGGAGACTACGAGCAGTACTTC	CSVEGNGDYEQYF
-	TRBV19	TRBD1	TRBJ2-2	TGTGCCAGTAGTATTCTCAGACCGGGACAGGGTAACACCGGGGAGCTGTTTTTT	CASSILRPGQGNTGELFF
-	TRBV10-2	-	TRBJ1-5	TGCGCCAGCAGAGACCGAGGGGGGTTGCATCAGCCCCAGCATTTT	CASRDRGGLHQPQHF
-	TRBV7-2	TRBD2	TRBJ2-7	TGTGCCAGCAGCTTAGCCGTGGGTCTAGCGGGCCGAACCTACGAGCAGTACTTC	CASSLAVGLAGRTYEQYF
once	TRBV7-9	-	TRBJ2-3	TGTGCCAGCAGCTCCGGTGCTGTAGATACGCAGTATTTT	CASSSGAVDTQYF
-	TRBV11-3	TRBD1	TRBJ2-2	TGTGCCAGCATAAGGGGTGCAGGGGGCACGACCGGGGAGCTGTTTTTT	CASIRGAGGTTGELFF
-	TRBV30	-	TRBJ2-7	TGTGCCTGGACTACCGGGACCTCCTACGAGCAGTACTTC	CAWTTGTSYEQYF
-	TRBV4-3	-	TRBJ1-4	TGCGCCAGCAGCCAGGCGCCGGGATATAATGAAAAACTGTTTTTT	CASSQAPGYNEKLFF
once	TRBV7-3	-	TRBJ2-7	TGTGCCAGCAGCTTAACCTATTCCTACGAGCAGTACTTC	CASSLTYSYEQYF
once	TRBV30	TRBD2	TRBJ2-1	TGTGCCTGGATGGGACTAGCGGGATGGGAGCAGTTCTTC	CAWMGLAGWEQFF
-	TRBV7-3	-	TRBJ1-5	TGTGCCAGCAGCTTAAAGCCCGGACGGAGAGATAATCAGCCCCAGCATTTT	CASSLKPGRRDNQPQHF
-	TRBV10-3	-	TRBJ1-5	TGTGCCATCAGTGAGTCGCCCTCGGGGGGTCCGTACAATCAGCCCCAGCATTTT	CAISESPSGGPYNQPQHF
-	TRBV11-3	-	TRBJ1-1	TGTGCCAGCAGCAATAAGGGGTCCCTGCGAGCTTTCTTT	CASSNKGSLRAFF
-	TRBV5-4	TRBD1	TRBJ2-5	TGTGCCAGCAGCGCGCCAGGGGGAGAGACCCAGTACTTC	CASSAPGGETQYF
-	TRBV5-5	-	TRBJ1-2	TGTGCCAGCAGCTTGCAGTATGGGGCGTATGGCTACACCTTC	CASSLQYGAYGYTF
once	TRBV4-1	TRBD1	TRBJ1-3	TGCGCCAGCAGCCAAATGGGGACAGGGCCTGGAAACACCATATATTTT	CASSQMGTGPGNTIYF
-	TRBV6-6	-	TRBJ2-7	TGTGCCAGCAGTTACTCGATGTCATCCACCTACGAGCAGTACTTC	CASSYSMSSTYEQYF
once	TRBV30	-	TRBJ1-1	TGTGCCTGGAGCTTCCTGCGAATGAACACTGAAGCTTTCTTT	CAWSFLRMNTEAFF
-	TRBV11-3	-	TRBJ2-1	TGTGCCAGCAGCTTAGGAGGCAGGCCTTACAATGAGCAGTTCTTC	CASSLGGRPYNEQFF
-	TRBV28	-	TRBJ2-1	TGTGCCAGCAGTCCCTCCTACAATGAGCAGTTCTTC	CASSPSYNEQFF
-	TRBV18	TRBD1	TRBJ2-2	TGTGCCAGCTCACCACAGGGGGCGGAGCTGTTTTTT	CASSPQGAELFF
few	TRBV7-2	TRBD2	TRBJ2-5	TGTGCCAGCAGCCCCCTAGCGGGAGCCTTAGAGACCCAGTACTTC	CASSPLAGALETQYF
-	TRBV14	TRBD1	TRBJ2-1	TGTGCCAGCAGCCGGACAGAGGGACAGCGACCCCGCTCCTACAATGAGCAGTTCTTC	CASSRTEGQRPRSYNEQFF
few	TRBV7-2	-	TRBJ2-3	TGTGCCAGCAGCTTGGAGGTCCTCACAGATACGCAGTATTTT	CASSLEVLTDTQYF
-	TRBV6-1	-	TRBJ1-5	TGTGCCAGCAGTTATCATCCCCAGCCCCAGCATTTT	CASSYHPQPQHF
-	TRBV5-1	-	TRBJ2-5	TGCGCCAGCAGCTTACAAGAGACCCAGTACTTC	CASSLQETQYF
once	TRBV4-1	-	TRBJ1-2	TGCGCCAGCAGCCAAGGCGACAGCGGCTATGGCTACACCTTC	CASSQGDSGYGYTF
-	TRBV7-8	TRBD1	TRBJ2-5	TGTGCCAGCAGCTTAGGGACAGGCCTTCAAGAGACCCAGTACTTC	CASSLGTGLQETQYF
-	TRBV5-4	-	TRBJ2-1	TGTGCCAGCAGCTTGGACGGACTCGCGACCTACAATGAGCAGTTCTTC	CASSLDGLATYNEQFF
-	TRBV9	-	TRBJ2-3	TGTGCCAGCAGCCCACAGGGTTCTTCGGGAGATACGCAGTATTTT	CASSPQGSSGDTQYF
many	TRBV7-9	-	TRBJ2-7	TGTGCCAGCAGCTATACCGTATACGAGCAGTACTTC	CASSYTVYEQYF
-	TRBV6-6	-	TRBJ2-7	TGTGCCAGCAGTGTTGAGCAGTACTTC	CASSVEQYF
-	TRBV5-6	-	TRBJ2-7	TGTGCCAGCAGCTTGGACCGGCGGGAAGAGTACTTC	CASSLDRREEYF
-	TRBV30	-	TRBJ2-7	TGTGCCTGGAGGAGGGCAGGGTTCTCCTACGAGCAGTACTTC	CAWRRAGFSYEQYF
-	TRBV4-3	TRBD1	TRBJ2-7	TGCGCCAGCAGCCACCGGGACAGGGGGTCCGAGCAGTACTTC	CASSHRDRGSEQYF
-	TRBV7-6	-	TRBJ1-5	TGTGCCAGCAGCTTAGCAGAGGGACGGCAGCCCCAGCATTTT	CASSLAEGRQPQHF
-	TRBV5-1	TRBD2	TRBJ2-7	TGCGCCAGCAGCTTTTTAGCGGGAGGGGAATACGAGCAGTACTTC	CASSFLAGGEYEQYF
-	TRBV18	-	TRBJ2-7	TGTGCCAGCTCACCAATCGAGGCCAGGGCCTACGAGCAGTACTTC	CASSPIEARAYEQYF
few	TRBV25-1	TRBD1	TRBJ2-7	TGTGCCAGCACTCAACAGGGGTCGGTATACGAGCAGTACTTC	CASTQQGSVYEQYF
-	TRBV5-1	TRBD1	TRBJ2-7	TGCGCCAGCAGCTTGAACGACAGGGAAATTGACGAGCAGTACTTC	CASSLNDREIDEQYF
-	TRBV5-1	-	TRBJ2-7	TGCGCCAGCAGCCGGGCACCCCCTGGAGAGCAGTACTTC	CASSRAPPGEQYF
-	TRBV5-6	-	TRBJ2-3	TGTGCCAGCAGCTTTCCTGGGTTAGTCCCAGATACGCAGTATTTT	CASSFPGLVPDTQYF
-	TRBV4-3	-	TRBJ2-1	TGCGCCAGCAGCCAAGATCAGGGCGGTTCCTACAATGAGCAGTTCTTC	CASSQDQGGSYNEQFF
-	TRBV5-1	TRBD1	TRBJ1-2	TGCGCCAGCAGCGCAACAGGGGGCCGGTACTATGGCTACACCTTC	CASSATGGRYYGYTF
-	TRBV4-1	-	TRBJ2-3	TGCGCCAGCAGCCAAGTGGCCCTAGCGACTAGCACAGATACGCAGTATTTT	CASSQVALATSTDTQYF
once	TRBV5-6	-	TRBJ1-1	TGTGCCAGCAGTCACGGTTCTCGCGCAGCTTTCTTT	CASSHGSRAAFF
-	TRBV27	-	TRBJ2-1	TGTGCCAGCAGCTTAGGAGGTTCCTACAATGAGCAGTTCTTC	CASSLGGSYNEQFF
-	TRBV5-1	-	TRBJ2-7	TGCGCCAGCAGCTTGGCGCCTGAGAGGCGTCCTCCCTACGAGCAGTACTTC	CASSLAPERRPPYEQYF
-	TRBV4-1	-	TRBJ1-3	TGCGCCAGCAGCCAAGGGATCGCACGGATCTCTGGAAACACCATATATTTT	CASSQGIARISGNTIYF
-	TRBV28	TRBD2	TRBJ2-7	TGTGCCAGCAGTTGGGAGACTAGCGGGTCCTCCTACGAGCAGTACTTC	CASSWETSGSSYEQYF
-	TRBV27	TRBD2	TRBJ2-2	TGTGCCAGCAGCCTGACTAGCGGGAGGGTCACCGGGGAGCTGTTTTTT	CASSLTSGRVTGELFF
medium-sized	TRBV15	TRBD2	TRBJ2-7	TGTGCCACCAGCAGAGGCTACCGGACAGGGGGACTAGCGGGAGGATACGAGCAGTACTTC	CATSRGYRTGGLAGGYEQYF